These T cell receptor beta chains were read from a single sample in a study of blood T cell repertoires in COVID-19. Clones were sequenced by immunoSEQ multiplex PCR, and TCRdb holds only the in-frame ones, with some missing. The data show tens of thousands of clones, approximately 90% seen once. Sequences were obtained from peripheral blood. The receptor set was obtained from a human donor in a cohort sampled during active COVID-19. Both conserved end residues are trimmed from each CDR3. Each record gives: CDR3 length, J gene, V gene, CDR3 protein.

12	TRBJ1-2	TRBV9	ASSVAGQGYGYT
16	TRBJ2-1	TRBV27	ASDRRVAGERAYNEQF
13	TRBJ2-3	TRBV5-1	ASSLVGGHTDTQY
15	TRBJ2-1	TRBV19	ASSRGGTIISYNEQF
11	TRBJ2-7	TRBV5-1	ASNPSGSYEQY
11	TRBJ2-2	TRBV5-1	ASSLLDTGELF
15	TRBJ2-1	TRBV28	ASRASGFSLSYNEQF
11	TRBJ1-1	TRBV30	AWSVYRNTEAF
9	TRBJ1-1	TRBV2	ASIRNTEAF
14	TRBJ2-2	TRBV28	ASSSRTGTITGELF
12	TRBJ2-7	TRBV6-5	ASSYLGLAGEQY
13	TRBJ2-3	TRBV14	ASSQQLASTDTQY
15	TRBJ2-1	TRBV27	ASSFFPRQEALNEQF
13	TRBJ2-2	TRBV29-1	SATLAGVNTGELF
14	TRBJ1-1	TRBV5-5	ASSFRDRVLNTEAF
11	TRBJ1-2	TRBV24-1	ATSDLEGLGYT
13	TRBJ1-1	TRBV18	ASSPTAQGSTEAF
14	TRBJ1-6	TRBV27	ASSLWTQGANSPLH
12	TRBJ2-7	TRBV28	ASSPSGNSYEQY
12	TRBJ2-7	TRBV5-4	ASSPGWGGSEQY
12	TRBJ2-7	TRBV5-6	ASSPDSRGYEQY
12	TRBJ2-1	TRBV30	AWSVGGPYNEQF
14	TRBJ2-3	TRBV27	ASSSTSGSSTDTQY
10	TRBJ2-2	TRBV27	ASSFTPGELF
14	TRBJ2-7	TRBV9	ASSVTQDFEIYEQY
12	TRBJ1-1	TRBV5-1	ASSLAVDRTEAF
10	TRBJ1-2	TRBV6-2/TRBV6-3	ASSDLGDGYT
13	TRBJ2-2	TRBV2	ASTRGRSNTGELF
15	TRBJ2-7	TRBV7-9	ASSSRGATGDSYEQY